A selection of T cell receptor beta chains follows, all from one sample in a study of T cell responses to AZD1222 COVID-19 vaccine. The method was immunoSEQ multiplex PCR; TCRdb's version includes in-frame clones alone and lacks a portion of them. The repertoire holds 89,000 or so clones, with 75% to 95% as singletons. Source: peripheral blood, taken 28 days after the second AZD1222 dose. These receptors all come from an adult who received the AZD1222 COVID-19 vaccine. The CDR3 runs from the conserved cysteine through the conserved F or W. A D gene is named only where the DNA matches it firmly. Rows give clone size only sometimes, using once, few, many, or a class for an expanded clone.

length,size,V,J,D,DNA,CDR3
14,.,TRBV2,TRBJ1-1,.,TGTGCCAGCAGGCAGACAGGCCAGAACACTGAAGCTTTCTTT,CASRQTGQNTEAFF
12,.,TRBV11-1,TRBJ2-1,.,TGTGCCAGCAGCTCCCCTAGCTATGAGCAGTTCTTC,CASSSPSYEQFF
12,.,TRBV3-1/TRBV3-2,TRBJ1-2,.,TGTGCCAGCAATTTAGGACAATCCGGCTACACCTTC,CASNLGQSGYTF
13,.,TRBV2,TRBJ1-1,.,TGTGCCAGCAGCCTGGACTCCAACACTGAAGCTTTCTTT,CASSLDSNTEAFF
14,.,TRBV28,TRBJ2-1,TRBD2,TGTGCCAGCAGACCCGGGACTAGTCGTCATGAGCAGTTCTTC,CASRPGTSRHEQFF
13,once,TRBV10-1,TRBJ2-4,.,TGCGCCAGCGCCGGGACTGCGTTAAGCATTCAGTACTTC,CASAGTALSIQYF
15,.,TRBV9,TRBJ1-1,TRBD1,TGTGCCAGCAACCGGGACAGGCACCGAGGCACTGAAGCTTTCTTT,CASNRDRHRGTEAFF
14,.,TRBV13,TRBJ2-1,TRBD2,TGTGCCAGCAGCTTAGGGCGGGGGTGGAATGAGCAGTTCTTC,CASSLGRGWNEQFF
15,.,TRBV24-1,TRBJ1-2,TRBD1,TGTGCCACCAGTGACTCCGGGACAGCCACTTATGGCTACACCTTC,CATSDSGTATYGYTF
13,.,TRBV4-1,TRBJ1-2,TRBD1,TGCGCCAGCAGCGACAGGGGTGGCTATGGCTACACCTTC,CASSDRGGYGYTF
14,.,TRBV3-1/TRBV3-2,TRBJ1-1,.,TGTGCCAGCAGCCCCGAAACAGGGAACACTGAAGCTTTCTTT,CASSPETGNTEAFF
14,.,TRBV19,TRBJ2-2,.,TGTGCCAGTACCCTCCGGGGGGCGGCCGGGGAGCTGTTTTTT,CASTLRGAAGELFF
14,.,TRBV20-1,TRBJ1-1,TRBD1,TGCAGTGCTAGTGGGGACAGCCTGAACACTGAAGCTTTCTTT,CSASGDSLNTEAFF
15,.,TRBV5-4,TRBJ1-3,TRBD1,TGTGCCAGCAGCTTGGTAGGGACAGCTGGAAACACCATATATTTT,CASSLVGTAGNTIYF
15,.,TRBV7-9,TRBJ2-3,TRBD2,TGTGCCAGCAGCATCGCGGGAGCTGGCACAGATACGCAGTATTTT,CASSIAGAGTDTQYF
15,.,TRBV7-9,TRBJ2-2,.,TGTGCCAGCAGCTTAGGGGGGGCCCCGGCCGGGGAGCTGTTTTTT,CASSLGGAPAGELFF
15,.,TRBV9,TRBJ2-7,.,TGTGCCAGCAGCGCCCGGGACACGAGCTCCTACGAGCAGTACTTC,CASSARDTSSYEQYF
15,once,TRBV9,TRBJ2-7,TRBD1,TGTGCCAGCAGCGACCGGGACAGGGCTTCCTACGAGCAGTACTTC,CASSDRDRASYEQYF
16,.,TRBV19,TRBJ1-5,.,TGTGCCAGTAGTATAGATCTATCAGGGGCCCCCGGGCCCCAGCATTTT,CASSIDLSGAPGPQHF
15,.,TRBV7-2,TRBJ1-5,.,TGTGCCAGCAGCTTAGTAGGGATTAGCAATCAGCCCCAGCATTTT,CASSLVGISNQPQHF
14,.,TRBV18,TRBJ2-1,.,TGTGCCAGCTCACCAAGTTCGGTGAACAATGAGCAGTTCTTC,CASSPSSVNNEQFF
13,.,TRBV2,TRBJ1-6,TRBD1,TGTGCCAGCAGGACAGGGGGCTCATCACCCCTCCACTTT,CASRTGGSSPLHF
14,few,TRBV27,TRBJ2-1,TRBD1,TGTGCCAGCAGGACAGGGGGTGTGAACAATGAGCAGTTCTTC,CASRTGGVNNEQFF